One sample yielded the 23 T cell receptor beta chains listed below, sequenced in a study of cytomegalovirus exposure and HLA in healthy donors. The PCR employed 60 Vbeta primers together with 13 Jbeta primers. TCRdb keeps only in-frame clones here, not all; method: immunoSEQ multiplex PCR. In all, the sample yields about 42,000 clones. The specimen sequenced was PBMCs. The receptor source for this set is a man aged 25 to 45 in good health and CMV-seronegative.

On this clone: One end of the junction does not line up with germline, which may come from a read error. The chain joins TRBV7-9 to TRBJ1-1, with D hard to call. Germline values: CDR1 SEHNR, CDR2 FQNEAQ (reference sequence). The CDR3 has 13 amino acids. The CDR3 region is CATSFVMNTEAFF. CDR3 nucleotide sequence: TGTGCCACCAGCTTTGTTATGAACACTGAAGCTTTCTTT.

The chain combines TRBV19 with TRBJ1-3; 10 nucleotides line up with TRBD1. With V trimmed by 9 bases and J by 2 bases, 4 bases remained unmatched. This CDR3 has 14 amino acids. Germline V lookup: CDR1 LNHDA, CDR2 SQIVND (reference sequence). CDR3 nucleotides: TGTGCCAGCCAGGGACAGGGGACTGGAAACACCATATATTTT. This encodes CASQGQGTGNTIYF.

V is TRBV10-3 and J is TRBJ1-2, with 7 bases identical to TRBD1. From germline, CDR1 is ENHRY and CDR2 SYGVKD. The CDR3 extends over 13 amino acids. V was clipped by 6 bases and J by 5 bases; unmatched bases: 6. Written as DNA, the CDR3 is TGTGCCATCAGCGGACAGGTTACGTATGGCTACACCTTC. The encoded protein is CAISGQVTYGYTF.

This chain joins TRBV6-5 and TRBJ1-2; no firm D call. Deletions cut 0 bases from V and 4 bases from J, with 15 bases between. Germline V lookup: CDR1 MNHEY, CDR2 SVGAGI. The CDR3 consists of 16 residues. CDR3 sequence reads: CASSYSQVLTRYGYTF. CDR3 DNA: TGTGCCAGCAGTTACTCGCAGGTTCTCACGCGCTATGGCTACACCTTC.

V is TRBV29-1 and J is TRBJ2-1, with TRBD2 identical over 13 bases. CDR1 SQVTM and CDR2 ANQGSEA come from the germline V gene. The V and J ends lost 3 bases and 0 bases, in that order; junction bases with no gene match: 8. The CDR3 is 18 residues long. For the CDR3, the DNA is TGCAGCGTTGATGGACTAGCGGGAGCGACGAGCTCCTACAATGAGCAGTTCTTC. Its protein product is CSVDGLAGATSSYNEQFF.

The chain carries TRBV7-6 and TRBJ2-7, with D maybe TRBD1 (5 bases). The CDR3 runs to 15 residues. Trimming removed 0 bases from V and 4 bases from J, with 13 bases in between. The V gene's germline CDR1 is SGHVS and CDR2 FNYEAQ. The CDR3 here is CASSLAAAGKYEQYF. CDR3 nucleotides: TGTGCCAGCAGCTTAGCGGCGGCAGGGAAGTACGAGCAGTACTTC.

The chain uses TRBV5-1 and TRBJ2-2; TRBD2 is a possible D gene (5 bases). V lost 6 bases to trimming and J lost 5 bases, with 11 bases between them. CDR3 size: 13 residues. Germline loops: CDR1 SGHRS, CDR2 YFSETQ. CDR3 in DNA: TGCGCCAGCACTTATCAGCGGACCGGGGAGCTGTTTTTT. It codes for CASTYQRTGELFF.

The V call is TRBV6-5, the J call TRBJ2-5, with a weak D call TRBD2 (5 bases). The DNA end is a closer match to TRBJ2-7, so the J assignment may be wrong. CDR1 and CDR2 (germline): MNHEY, SVGAGI. This CDR3 has 14 amino acids. The CDR3 reads CASSSPRASYEQYF. CDR3 DNA: TGTGCCAGCAGTTCCCCGAGGGCCAGCTACGAGCAGTACTTC.

The V call is TRBV19, the J call TRBJ2-1; 8 positions match TRBD2. J was trimmed by 7 bases and V by 7 bases; bases with no gene match: 12. This CDR3 spans 15 amino acids. CDR1 is LNHDA and CDR2 is SQIVND in the germline V gene (reference sequence). The DNA of the CDR3 is TGTGCCAGTACCAAGACTAGCGTTTTAAGTAATGAGCAGTTCTTC. It codes for CASTKTSVLSNEQFF.

The chain joins TRBV29-1 to TRBJ2-7; no clear D gene. CDR3 length: 14 residues. Looked up from germline, CDR1 is SQVTM and CDR2 is ANQGSEA. Trimming removed 1 base from V and 0 bases from J, with 10 bases in between. DNA of the CDR3: TGCAGCGTTGAAGCACAGATTGGCTCCTACGAGCAGTACTTC. As protein: CSVEAQIGSYEQYF.

The chain uses TRBV5-4 and TRBJ1-1; 8 bases fit TRBD1. CDR3 length equals 13 residues. The germline gives CDR1 SGHNT, CDR2 YYREEE (reference sequence). V was clipped by 3 bases and J by 4 bases; unmatched bases: 2. The CDR3 sequence: CASSYTGGTEAFF. The CDR3 nucleotides read TGTGCCAGCAGCTACACAGGGGGCACTGAAGCTTTCTTT.

The chain carries TRBV30 and TRBJ2-1; 9 bases match TRBD1. The CDR3 has 15 residues. Germline-derived CDR1 and CDR2 are GTSNPN and SVGIG (reference sequence). The V gene end was trimmed by 1 base and the J gene end by 3 bases; junction bases not matched to a gene: 4. CDR3 nucleotide sequence: TGTGCCTGGAGTGGGGCGACAGGGGGCTACAATGAGCAGTTCTTC. The encoded protein is CAWSGATGGYNEQFF.

The chain is built from TRBV5-5 and TRBJ1-1, with unresolved D. The CDR3 loop spans 14 amino acids. The V end lost 0 bases, the J end lost 4 bases, and 10 bases lay between the germline ends. CDR1 and CDR2 from the germline V gene are SGHKS and YYEKEE (reference sequence). As DNA, the CDR3 is TGTGCCAGCAGCTTGGAGGGTCGGGGCACTGAAGCTTTCTTT. The encoded protein is CASSLEGRGTEAFF.

The chain combines TRBV28 with TRBJ1-1; D not resolved. The CDR3 consists of 15 residues. V lost 1 base to trimming and J lost 7 bases, with 16 bases between them. The V gene's germline CDR1 is MDHEN and CDR2 SYDVKM. The CDR3 protein is CASSLLVREGREAFF. CDR3 DNA: TGTGCCAGCAGTTTATTGGTCCGAGAGGGTCGTGAAGCTTTCTTT. Supplemented by reference TRBV28 and TRBJ1-1, the full variable domain reads DVKVTQSSRYLVKRTGEKVFLECVQDMDHENMFWYRQDPGLGLRLIYFSYDVKMKEKGDIPEGYSVSREKKERFSLILESASTNQTSMYLCASSLLVREGREAFFGQGTRLTVV.

This sequence joins TRBV7-9 and TRBJ2-5; 14 positions match TRBD2. Germline V gene sequence: CDR1 SEHNR, CDR2 FQNEAQ (reference sequence). The CDR3 consists of 16 residues. V lost 5 bases, J lost 4 bases, and 6 bases stayed unmatched. CDR3 DNA: TGTGCCAGCAGCCGGGGACTAGCGGGAGATAGAGAGACCCAGTACTTC. Residues: CASSRGLAGDRETQYF.

V gene TRBV6-6 combines with J gene TRBJ1-1; no reliable D call. CDR3 length: 13 residues. Trimming left V 2 bases short and J 9 bases short, with 13 bases between. Germline V gives CDR1 MNHNY, CDR2 SVGAGI (reference sequence). CDR3 bases: TGTGCCAGCAGTTACCTTTCAAGGGAGAAAGCTTTCTTT. As protein: CASSYLSREKAFF.

The rearrangement uses TRBV4-3 and TRBJ2-1; no definite D call. The CDR3 is 17 amino acids. V lost 0 bases and J 0 bases, leaving 12 bases between the germline ends. Germline lookup yields CDR1 LGHNA and CDR2 YSLEER. CDR3 region: CASSQDRSPSSYNEQFF. The CDR3 coding sequence is TGCGCCAGCAGCCAAGACCGGAGCCCTAGCTCCTACAATGAGCAGTTCTTC.

The chain links TRBV4-1 to TRBJ2-7; 13 nucleotides agree with TRBD2. The CDR3 extends over 15 amino acids. V lost 2 bases and J lost 5; bases outside the gene matches: 3. Germline CDR1 MGHRA, CDR2 YSYEKL. DNA of the CDR3: TGCGCCAGCAGCCAAAGACTAGCGGGAGGAGACGAGCAGTACTTC. It codes for CASSQRLAGGDEQYF.

V is TRBV30 and J is TRBJ1-1; D is unclear. With 0 bases removed from V and 1 base from J, the gap between germline ends came to 6 bases. This CDR3 is built from 13 residues. The germline V gene encodes CDR1 GTSNPN and CDR2 SVGIG (reference sequence). This CDR3 reads CAWSVHKNTEAFF. The CDR3 bases are TGTGCCTGGAGTGTACACAAGAACACTGAAGCTTTCTTT.

The chain combines TRBV4-3 with TRBJ1-1; D is unclear. Trimming stripped 0 bases from V and 0 bases from J, with 11 bases between. Germline loops: CDR1 LGHNA, CDR2 YSLEER. The length of the CDR3 is 16 residues. DNA for the CDR3: TGCGCCAGCAGCCAAGATCACTCCTTAATGAACACTGAAGCTTTCTTT. Translated, it gives CASSQDHSLMNTEAFF.

This sequence joins TRBV6-5 and TRBJ2-1; D might be TRBD2 (6 bases). The V and J ends lost 6 bases and 2 bases respectively, with 11 bases between them. Germline V CDR1 and CDR2: MNHEY, SVGAGI. The CDR3 is made up of 14 amino acids. The chain's CDR3 is CASSTRETYNEQFF. The CDR3 DNA reads TGTGCCAGCAGCACACGGGAGACCTACAATGAGCAGTTCTTC.

The V and J genes are TRBV20-1 and TRBJ1-1; D unclear. Germline CDR1 and CDR2: DFQATT and SNEGSKA (reference sequence). The CDR3 length is 11 residues. The CDR3 bases are TGCAGGATTGGCGGGAACACTGAAGCTTTCTTT. Translating gives CRIGGNTEAFF.

This sequence joins TRBV5-1 and TRBJ1-5; D is undetermined. Germline CDR1 is SGHRS and CDR2 is YFSETQ. Trimming shortened V by 1 base and J by 4 bases, and 21 bases separated the two germline ends. The CDR3 is made up of 18 amino acids. For the CDR3, the DNA is TGCGCCAGCAGCTTGTACCCAGCACAGAGTAGGCAGAATCAGCCCCAGCATTTT. Its translation: CASSLYPAQSRQNQPQHF.